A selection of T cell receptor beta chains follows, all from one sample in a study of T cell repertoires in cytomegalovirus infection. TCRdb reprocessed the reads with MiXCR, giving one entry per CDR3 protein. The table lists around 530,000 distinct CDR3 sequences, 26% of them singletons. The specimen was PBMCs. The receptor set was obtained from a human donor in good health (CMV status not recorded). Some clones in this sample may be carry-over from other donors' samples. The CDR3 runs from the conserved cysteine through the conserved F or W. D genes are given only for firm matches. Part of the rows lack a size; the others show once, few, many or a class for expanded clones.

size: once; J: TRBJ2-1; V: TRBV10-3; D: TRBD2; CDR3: CAISESLGSGGYNEQFF; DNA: TGTGCCATCAGTGAGTCGTTGGGTAGCGGGGGTTACAATGAGCAGTTCTTC
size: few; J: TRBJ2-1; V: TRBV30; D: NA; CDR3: CAWSRDSYNEQFF; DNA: TGTGCCTGGAGTCGGGATTCCTACAATGAGCAGTTCTTC
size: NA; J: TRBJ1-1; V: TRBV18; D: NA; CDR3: CASSPRGEGVGNTETFF; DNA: TGTGCCAGCTCACCCAGAGGGGAAGGAGTCGGGAACACTGAAACTTTCTTT
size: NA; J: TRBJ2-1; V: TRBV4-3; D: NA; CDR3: CASSQEASAQTAEQFF; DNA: TGCGCCAGCAGCCAAGAGGCTAGCGCCCAAACAGCGGAGCAGTTCTTC
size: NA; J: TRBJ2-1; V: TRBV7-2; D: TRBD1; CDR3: CASSPRGDRSYNEQFF; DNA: TGTGCCAGCAGCCCCCGTGGGGACAGGAGCTACAATGAGCAGTTCTTC
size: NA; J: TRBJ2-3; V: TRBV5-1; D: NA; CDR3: CASSLGAGIYTDTQYF; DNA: TGCGCCAGCAGCTTGGGTGCGGGAATTTACACAGATACGCAGTATTTT
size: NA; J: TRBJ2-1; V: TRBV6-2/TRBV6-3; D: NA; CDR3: CASRNNLISYNEQFF; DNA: TGTGCCAGCAGGAATAACCTCATCTCCTACAATGAGCAGTTCTTC
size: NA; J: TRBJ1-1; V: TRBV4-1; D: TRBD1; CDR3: CASRPTGVGTEAFF; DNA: TGCGCCAGCAGACCGACAGGGGTAGGGACTGAAGCTTTCTTT
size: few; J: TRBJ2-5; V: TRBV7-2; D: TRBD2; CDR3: CASSLAVAGVGETQYF; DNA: TGTGCCAGCAGCTTAGCAGTTGCGGGAGTTGGCGAGACCCAGTACTTC
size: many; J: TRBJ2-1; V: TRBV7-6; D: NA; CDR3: CASSLLSNEQFF; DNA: TGTGCCAGCAGCTTACTGAGCAATGAGCAGTTCTTC
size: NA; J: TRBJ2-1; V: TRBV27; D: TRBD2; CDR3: CASSLGAGADNEQFF; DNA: TGTGCCAGCAGCCTAGGAGCGGGAGCTGACAATGAGCAGTTCTTC
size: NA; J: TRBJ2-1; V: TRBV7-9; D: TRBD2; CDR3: CASSTTSGGRNEQFF; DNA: TGTGCCAGCAGCACCACTAGCGGGGGTCGGAATGAGCAGTTCTTC
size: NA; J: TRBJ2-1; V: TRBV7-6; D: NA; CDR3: CASSLWAQNEQFF; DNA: TGTGCCAGCAGCTTATGGGCCCAAAATGAGCAGTTCTTC
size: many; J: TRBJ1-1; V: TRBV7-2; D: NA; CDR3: CASSRDMNTEAFF; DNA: TGTGCCAGCAGCCGTGACATGAACACTGAAGCTTTCTTT
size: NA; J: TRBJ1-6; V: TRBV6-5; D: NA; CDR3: CASRSWGSSYNSPLHF; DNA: TGTGCCAGCAGATCCTGGGGTAGCTCCTATAATTCACCCCTCCACTTT
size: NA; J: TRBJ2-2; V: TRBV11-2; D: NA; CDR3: CASSLGTTITGELFF; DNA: TGTGCCAGCAGCTTAGGGACTACGATCACCGGGGAGCTGTTTTTT